This is a list of T cell receptor beta chains from one sample in a study of T-cell memory formation after mild COVID-19. TCRdb recomputed calls from the 5' RACE reads with MiXCR, one row per CDR3 protein. This sample carries around 400,000 distinct CDR3 sequences, approximately 24% of them seen once, and the ten largest clones take around 9%. Sequenced material: PBMCs or a T cell subset sorted from them (not recorded which). The source is an adult woman who had mild COVID-19 (a few samples of this study predate the infection). Cell type and time point are not known. CDR3s include the opening cysteine and the closing phenylalanine or tryptophan. A D gene is named only where the DNA matches it firmly. The size field is filled for only some rows; it gives once, few, many or a size class.

clone_size d_call j_call v_call cdr3_nt cdr3_aa
few NA TRBJ1-6 TRBV7-2 TGTGCCAGCAGCTTGGGGACAAATGGCTCACCCCTCCACTTT CASSLGTNGSPLHF
NA TRBD2 TRBJ2-1 TRBV9 TGTGCCAGCAGCGTAGTGACTAGCGGGAGCAATGAGCAGTTCTTC CASSVVTSGSNEQFF
NA NA TRBJ1-3 TRBV4-1 TGCGCCAGCAGCCCCTCACAGGGCGGCTCTGGAAACACCATATATTTT CASSPSQGGSGNTIYF
NA NA TRBJ2-2 TRBV14 TGTGCCAGCAGCTCGACGACCGAAAAAAACACCGGGGAGCTGTTTTTT CASSSTTEKNTGELFF
NA NA TRBJ1-1 TRBV4-1 TGCGCCAGCAGCCCGTCCGGTGCAGAGAACACTGAAGCTTTCTTT CASSPSGAENTEAFF
NA NA TRBJ2-7 TRBV10-3 TGTGCCATAGATCCGAATCTCCTACCCTACGAGCAGTACTTC CAIDPNLLPYEQYF
few NA TRBJ2-5 TRBV7-2 TGTGCCAGCAGCTTAGATAGGGTTTTGACCCAGTACTTC CASSLDRVLTQYF
NA TRBD1 TRBJ2-7 TRBV4-1 TGCGCCAGCAGCCAGATAGAACAAGGGACAGATTTCTCCTACGAGCAGTACTTC CASSQIEQGTDFSYEQYF
NA NA TRBJ2-1 TRBV4-2 TGTGCCAGCAGCCACAACCCTTCCAATGAGCAGTTCTTC CASSHNPSNEQFF
NA NA TRBJ1-6 TRBV15 TGTGCCACCAGCAGAGATAGGGCGACAGGAGGATCACCCCTCCACTTT CATSRDRATGGSPLHF
few TRBD1 TRBJ2-1 TRBV7-3 TGTGCCAGCGCCTCCGGGACAGGGTATACAAATGAGCAGTTCTTC CASASGTGYTNEQFF
few TRBD2 TRBJ2-1 TRBV20-1 TGCAGTGCTAGGAAGATGCCGACTAGCGGGAACATCAATGAGCAGTTCTTC CSARKMPTSGNINEQFF
few NA TRBJ2-7 TRBV11-3 TGTGCCAGCAGCTTAGACTCGGATTCCTACGAGCAGTACTTC CASSLDSDSYEQYF
few TRBD2 TRBJ2-3 TRBV20-1 TGCAGTGCCATAGCGGGAGTAAGGGCAGATACGCAGTATTTT CSAIAGVRADTQYF
few NA TRBJ1-5 TRBV20-1 TGCAGTGCTAGGCGGATCGCACAGATTAGCAATCAGCCCCAGCATTTT CSARRIAQISNQPQHF
NA TRBD1 TRBJ1-2 TRBV7-9 TGTGCCAGCAGGGAACAGGGGAGGAACTATGGCTACACCTTC CASREQGRNYGYTF
NA NA TRBJ2-1 TRBV24-1 TGTGCCACCAGTGGAGGAGGTTGGGCGGAGAACTACAATGAGCAGTTCTTC CATSGGGWAENYNEQFF
few NA TRBJ1-2 TRBV9 TGTGCCAGCAGCGGACGGGACCCCCCTAACTATGGCTACACCTTC CASSGRDPPNYGYTF
once NA TRBJ1-1 TRBV7-9 TGTGCCAGCAGCCTCGCAGATACAGGGCTCACTGAAGCTTTCTTT CASSLADTGLTEAFF
NA NA TRBJ2-6 TRBV5-1 TGCGCCAGCAGCTTGGAAACAGGGCTCTCTGGGGCCAACGTCCTGACTTTC CASSLETGLSGANVLTF
NA NA TRBJ2-2 TRBV29-1 TGCAGCGTTGCTCGGGACTCTCACACCGGGGAGCTGTTTTTT CSVARDSHTGELFF
many NA TRBJ1-1 TRBV24-1 TGTGCCACCAGTGATGGGGGGGGGCCAACTGAAGCTTTCTTT CATSDGGGPTEAFF
NA NA TRBJ2-7 TRBV7-9 TGTGCCAGCAGCTCGGGGGGCAGCATCTCCTACGAGCAGTACTTC CASSSGGSISYEQYF
NA NA TRBJ2-7 TRBV19 TGTGCCAGTAGTAAAACAGGGCTCGAGCAGTACTTC CASSKTGLEQYF
NA TRBD1 TRBJ1-2 TRBV7-8 TGTGCCAGCAGCTCGAGGACAGGGGCGAATGGCTACACCTTC CASSSRTGANGYTF
NA TRBD1 TRBJ2-7 TRBV29-1 TGCAGCGTTGAAGCTCCGGGACAGGGCATCTTCGAGCAGTACTTC CSVEAPGQGIFEQYF
NA NA TRBJ2-7 TRBV2 TGTGCCAGCAGTCTAGAACAGGGAGGCCGCTACTTC CASSLEQGGRYF
NA NA TRBJ2-7 TRBV5-6 TGTGCCAGCAGCTTGATACGAACCGAGCAGTACTTC CASSLIRTEQYF
NA NA TRBJ2-7 TRBV6-2/TRBV6-3 TGTGCCAGCAGTTACGTTATCAGGGGCCGGGAGCAGTACTTC CASSYVIRGREQYF
few TRBD1 TRBJ1-1 TRBV29-1 TGCAGCGTTGAAGGGGCGACAGGGGGATCTGTAGCTTTCTTT CSVEGATGGSVAFF
NA NA TRBJ2-1 TRBV7-9 TGTGCCAGCAGCTTAGCCTTCTATGGCAATGAGCAGTTCTTC CASSLAFYGNEQFF
NA TRBD1 TRBJ2-7 TRBV12-3/TRBV12-4 TGTGCCAGCAGTGACAACAGGGGGCTGAACTACGAGCAGTACTTC CASSDNRGLNYEQYF
few TRBD2 TRBJ2-2 TRBV19 TGTGCCAGTAGATGGGGAGAAGCGGGGGGTACCAGGGAGCTGTTTTTT CASRWGEAGGTRELFF
NA NA TRBJ2-1 TRBV4-1 TGCGCCAGCAGCCAAGATCGGTGGAATGAGCAGTTCTTC CASSQDRWNEQFF
NA NA TRBJ2-3 TRBV7-2 TGTGCCAGCACCTCCCCTGGTTACGCAGATACGCAGTATTTT CASTSPGYADTQYF
NA TRBD1 TRBJ2-4 TRBV3-1 TGTGCCAGCGGGACAGCGTCTGCCAAAAACATTCAGTACTTC CASGTASAKNIQYF
many TRBD1 TRBJ2-1 TRBV7-2 TGTGCCAGCAGCCAGGACAGGTTGGCCTACAATGAGCAGTTCTTC CASSQDRLAYNEQFF
NA TRBD1 TRBJ2-7 TRBV5-6 TGTGCCAGCAGACGGACAGGGAGAGTCTACGAGCAGTACTTC CASRRTGRVYEQYF
few NA TRBJ2-5 TRBV14 TGTGCCAGCAGCCGTAGGGTCCCAGAGACCCAGTACTTC CASSRRVPETQYF